This TCR beta chain was obtained from a study of blood T cell repertoires in COVID-19. The overall study: Collection of acute and convalescent COVID-19 samples took place in the United States, Italy and Spain. The cDNA or gDNA used as material had been derived from T cells, B-cell-depleted T cells, or PBMCs.

The V gene end was trimmed by 0 bases and the J gene end by 3 bases; junction bases not matched to a gene: 11. Per the germline V gene, CDR1 is SGHNT and CDR2 is YENEEA. The CDR3 length is 18 residues. Original data processing: Nucleated cell counts were estimated from reference gene primer amplification. Using immunoSEQ multiplex PCR, the repertoire was profiled, and TCRdb retains in-frame clones only, with some absent. V and J calls and clone size come straight from that table; D and trimming were deduced from the DNA. This sample has hundreds of thousands of clones, with 83% found just once. The TCR comes from a woman aged 65 to 85 with active or convalescent COVID-19. The V and J genes are TRBV11-3 and TRBJ2-3; 8 bases map to TRBD2. Input material: peripheral blood. CDR3 amino acids: CASSLDGPSGSTTDTQYF. In nucleotides, the CDR3 is TGTGCCAGCAGCTTAGATGGCCCCAGCGGGAGTACTACAGATACGCAGTATTTT.